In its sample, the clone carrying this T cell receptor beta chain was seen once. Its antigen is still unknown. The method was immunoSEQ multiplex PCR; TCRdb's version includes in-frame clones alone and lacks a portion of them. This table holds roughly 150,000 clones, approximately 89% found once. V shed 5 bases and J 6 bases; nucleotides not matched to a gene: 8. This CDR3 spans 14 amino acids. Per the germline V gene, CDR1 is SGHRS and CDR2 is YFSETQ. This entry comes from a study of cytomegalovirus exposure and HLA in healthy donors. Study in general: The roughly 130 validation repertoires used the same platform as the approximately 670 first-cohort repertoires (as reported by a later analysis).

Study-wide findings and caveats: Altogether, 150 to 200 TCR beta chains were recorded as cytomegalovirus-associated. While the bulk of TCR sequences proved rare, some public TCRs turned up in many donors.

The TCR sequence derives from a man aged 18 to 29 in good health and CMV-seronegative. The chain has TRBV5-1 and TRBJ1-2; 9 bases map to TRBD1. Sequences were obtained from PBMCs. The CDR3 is CASSPDGTGNGYTF. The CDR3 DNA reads TGCGCCAGCAGTCCAGACGGGACAGGGAATGGCTACACCTTC.